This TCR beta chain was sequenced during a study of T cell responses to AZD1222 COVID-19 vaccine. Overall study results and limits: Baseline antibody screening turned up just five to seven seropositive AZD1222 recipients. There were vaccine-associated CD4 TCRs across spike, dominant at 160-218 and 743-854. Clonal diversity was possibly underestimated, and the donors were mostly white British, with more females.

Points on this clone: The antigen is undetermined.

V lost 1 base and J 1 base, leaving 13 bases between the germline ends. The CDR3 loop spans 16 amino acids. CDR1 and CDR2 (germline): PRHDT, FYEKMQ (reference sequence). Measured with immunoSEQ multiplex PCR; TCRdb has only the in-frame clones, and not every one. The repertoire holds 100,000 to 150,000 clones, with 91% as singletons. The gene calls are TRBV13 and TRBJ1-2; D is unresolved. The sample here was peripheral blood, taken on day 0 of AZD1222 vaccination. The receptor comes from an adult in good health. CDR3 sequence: CASSLAGGKLNYGYTF. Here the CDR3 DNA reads TGTGCCAGCAGCTTAGCAGGCGGCAAGCTTAACTATGGCTACACCTTC.